This TCR beta chain was profiled in a study of T-cell reconstitution after alpha-beta-depleted transplantation in children. Study-level results: Most T-cell counts and diversity one year after the transplant came from T cells that were newly produced. Reportedly, roughly two months post-transplant, alpha-beta T cells arose from several hundred expanded graft clones. Surviving recipient T cells and thymic progenitors accounted for the high day-60 TCRbeta diversity observed in some patients.

This CDR3 contains 14 residues. Germline CDR1 reads SGHVS; CDR2 reads FQNEAQ. The ends lost 5 bases at V and 5 bases at J; junction bases unmatched: 4. Unique molecular identifiers were incorporated into the prepared TCRbeta library. TCRdb passed the PCR reads through MiXCR, listing each CDR3 protein once. This table has about 490,000 distinct CDR3 sequences, roughly a tenth appearing once. This clonotype was observed many times. Its antigen is currently unknown. The V and J genes are TRBV7-8 and TRBJ2-4; 9 bases fit TRBD1. The specimen comprised PBMCs, sampled before TCRalphabeta/CD19-depleted stem cell transplant. The clonotype comes from a child between 2 and 9 years old with inherited bone marrow failure, due to receive a stem cell transplant. The CDR3 here is CASSPWTGENIQYF. As DNA, the CDR3 is TGTGCCAGCAGCCCCTGGACAGGGGAAAACATTCAGTACTTC. The complete variable domain, with remaining parts taken from reference TRBV7-8 and TRBJ2-4, reads GAGVSQSPRYKVAKRGQDVALRCDPISGHVSLFWYQQALGQGPEFLTYFQNEAQLDKSGLPSDRFFAERPEGSVSTLKIQRTQQEDSAVYLCASSPWTGENIQYFGAGTRLSVL.